What follows are 8 T cell receptor beta chains derived from one specimen sequenced in a study of immune cell composition in non-small cell lung cancer. TCRdb's table, derived via immunoSEQ multiplex PCR, lists solely in-frame clones and lacks some. The table records about 2,500 clones, about four fifths of them present only once. Normal lung was taken at the farthest possible site, at least 3 cm from tumour. The sequenced sample consisted of non-adjacent lung tissue. These receptor sequences come from a human donor with non-small cell lung cancer.

This chain joins TRBV18 and TRBJ1-3; D is perhaps TRBD1 (5 bases). Trimming removed 2 bases at V and 2 bases at J, with 10 bases between. CDR1 KGHSH and CDR2 LQKENI come from the germline V gene. This CDR3 comprises 15 residues. CDR3 nucleotides: TGTGCCAGCTCACCAGCAAGGGGTCCTGGAAACACCATATATTTT. Amino acid sequence: CASSPARGPGNTIYF.

The genes are TRBV12-5 and TRBJ2-3; 7 bases align to TRBD1. Germline assignment: CDR1 LGHNT and CDR2 FRNRAP. V lost 1 base to trimming and J lost 1 base; unmatched junction nucleotides: 2. The CDR3 contains 15 residues. The CDR3: CASGLADRGTDTQYF. CDR3 DNA: TGTGCTAGTGGTTTGGCAGACAGGGGCACAGATACGCAGTATTTT.

The V and J genes are TRBV28 and TRBJ1-1; 7 bases are shared with TRBD1. CDR3 length: 14 amino acids. V trimming: 7 bases; J trimming: 1 base; junction bases outside the gene matches: 6. Per germline, CDR1 MDHEN and CDR2 SYDVKM. In DNA, the CDR3 is TGTGCCAGCACCCCCGGGACAGCGAACACTGAAGCTTTCTTT. Its translation: CASTPGTANTEAFF. Variable domain in full (rest from reference TRBV28 and TRBJ1-1): DVKVTQSSRYLVKRTGEKVFLECVQDMDHENMFWYRQDPGLGLRLIYFSYDVKMKEKGDIPEGYSVSREKKERFSLILESASTNQTSMYLCASTPGTANTEAFFGQGTRLTVV.

The rearrangement uses TRBV29-1 and TRBJ2-2, with a weak D call TRBD2 (5 bases). The CDR3 has 14 residues. Germline V gene data show CDR1 as SQVTM and CDR2 as ANQGSEA. Trimming took 4 bases from V and 3 from J, leaving 12 bases between them. CDR3 sequence: CSVAPGKHTGELFF. The CDR3 nucleotides are TGCAGCGTTGCCCCCGGGAAACACACCGGGGAGCTGTTTTTT.

This chain links TRBV6-1 with TRBJ1-4; D gene ambiguous. Trimming cost V 6 bases and J 7 bases, with 15 bases left between them. Germline V gene data show CDR1 as MNHNS and CDR2 as SASEGT. This CDR3 has 14 residues. CDR3 sequence (DNA): TGTGCCAGCAGGGACTCGGTAGGGAGTGAAAAACTGTTTTTT. This gives the protein CASRDSVGSEKLFF.

V is TRBV10-3 and J is TRBJ1-2, with D maybe TRBD1 (6 bases). CDR1 is ENHRY and CDR2 is SYGVKD in the germline V gene. V was pared by 0 bases and J by 3 bases, with 11 bases between. CDR3 length: 15 residues. CDR3 nucleotides: TGTGCCATCAGTGAGTCGGATCAGGGGTACTATGGCTACACCTTC. This codes for CAISESDQGYYGYTF.

The rearrangement links TRBV28 to TRBJ1-1, with D possibly TRBD1 on 5 matching bases. Germline-derived CDR1 and CDR2 are MDHEN and SYDVKM. V was clipped by 7 bases and J by 6 bases, with 18 bases between them. The length of the CDR3 is 14 residues. CDR3 coding DNA: TGTGCCAGCACCAGGGCGCGCATCGTTTCTGAAGCTTTCTTT. Translating it yields CASTRARIVSEAFF.

This rearrangement joins TRBV7-2 to TRBJ2-1; D may be TRBD1 (7 bases). This CDR3 is built from 14 residues. V was shortened by 6 bases and J by 10 bases, with 19 bases between the two germline ends. The germline V gene has CDR1 SGHTA and CDR2 FQGNSA. The CDR3 sequence: CASRPGGPKQEQFF. For the CDR3, the DNA is TGTGCCAGCAGACCAGGGGGGCCTAAACAAGAGCAGTTCTTC.